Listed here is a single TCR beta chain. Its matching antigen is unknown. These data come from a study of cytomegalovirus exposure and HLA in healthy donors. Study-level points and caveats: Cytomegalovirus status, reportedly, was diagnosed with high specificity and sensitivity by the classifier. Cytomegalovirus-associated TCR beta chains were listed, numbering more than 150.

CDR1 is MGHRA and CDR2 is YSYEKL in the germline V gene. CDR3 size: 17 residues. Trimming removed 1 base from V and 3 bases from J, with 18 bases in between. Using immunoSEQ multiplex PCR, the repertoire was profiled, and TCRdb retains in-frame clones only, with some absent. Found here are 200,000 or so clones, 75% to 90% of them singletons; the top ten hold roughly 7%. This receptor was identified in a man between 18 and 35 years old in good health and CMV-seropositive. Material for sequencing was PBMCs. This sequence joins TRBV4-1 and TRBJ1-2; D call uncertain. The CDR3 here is CASSQAPGEGLDYGYTF. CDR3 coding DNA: TGCGCCAGCAGCCAAGCCCCCGGGGAGGGTCTCGACTATGGCTACACCTTC.